A single sample is the source of the 29 T cell receptor beta chains below, sequenced in a study of a mutant IDH1 vaccine in newly diagnosed glioma. Sequencing was performed with immunoSEQ multiplex PCR; in TCRdb, only in-frame clones are kept and a portion is missing. The sample holds tens of thousands of clones, over 60% seen once. Time point indicated: baseline, week 1 (first vaccination visit). The treatment: pre-vaccination baseline after standard-of-care therapy. The input for sequencing was peripheral blood mononuclear cells (PBMCs), taken from a glioma patient treated with radiotherapy, temozolomide or both. These receptors were obtained from a man in his forties or fifties with glioma. Some clones in this sample may be carry-over from other donors' samples.

J is TRBJ2-7 and V is TRBV13; the D gene is possibly TRBD1 (6 bases). Trimming removed 5 bases from V and 2 bases from J, with 16 bases in between. The CDR3 consists of 15 residues. From germline, CDR1 is PRHDT and CDR2 FYEKMQ (reference sequence). CDR3: CASSQIQGFPYEQYF. The DNA of the CDR3 is TGTGCCAGCAGCCAAATACAGGGATTCCCCTACGAGCAGTACTTC.

The CDR3 nucleotides are TGTGCCAGCAGCTTCGCGTTAGACGAGCAGTACTTC. This translates into CASSFALDEQYF. This chain links TRBV11-2 with TRBJ2-7; D is unresolved. The V gene's germline CDR1 is SGHAT and CDR2 FQNNGV. The CDR3 has 12 residues. Trimming cost V 3 bases and J 5 bases, with 8 bases left between them.

J is TRBJ2-7 and V is TRBV4-2; 8 bases are shared with TRBD1. From germline, CDR1 is LGHNA and CDR2 YNFKEQ. The CDR3 runs 15 residues. J was trimmed by 2 bases and V by 2 bases; bases with no gene match: 5. Here the CDR3 DNA reads TGTGCCAGCAGCCAAACCGGGACAGGTACCTACGAGCAGTACTTC. Translating gives CASSQTGTGTYEQYF.

This chain uses TRBV30 with TRBJ2-7; the match to TRBD1 covers 7 bases. The junction had 2 bases not matched to a gene; V was cut back by 3 bases and J by 6 bases. The CDR3 spans 11 residues. Germline CDR1 GTSNPN, CDR2 SVGIG (reference sequence). The chain's CDR3 is CAWSRQGEQYF. CDR3 bases: TGTGCCTGGAGCCGACAGGGCGAGCAGTACTTC.

The chain recombines TRBV7-9 with TRBJ2-4; D might be TRBD2 (5 bases). The CDR3 consists of 14 residues. Germline V gives CDR1 SEHNR, CDR2 FQNEAQ (reference sequence). V was shortened by 4 bases and J by 7 bases, with 14 bases between the two germline ends. CDR3 sequence reads: CASSSSGGINIQYF. CDR3 DNA sequence: TGTGCCAGCAGCTCCTCTGGAGGCATCAACATTCAGTACTTC.

The chain is built from TRBV19 and TRBJ2-7; no clear D. Germline-derived CDR1 and CDR2 are LNHDA and SQIVND (reference sequence). The CDR3 loop spans 12 amino acids. The V gene lost 5 bases and the J gene lost 4 bases, with 9 bases spanning the gap. The CDR3 nucleotides read TGTGCCAGTAGTCCAAACGGTTACGAGCAGTACTTC. Protein product: CASSPNGYEQYF. The full variable domain, completed using reference TRBV19 and TRBJ2-7, is DGGITQSPKYLFRKEGQNVTLSCEQNLNHDAMYWYRQDPGQGLRLIYYSQIVNDFQKGDIAEGYSVSREKKESFPLTVTSAQKNPTAFYLCASSPNGYEQYFGPGTRLTVT.

The chain has TRBV7-8 and TRBJ2-7, with TRBD2 matching 9 bases. Germline V lookup: CDR1 SGHVS, CDR2 FQNEAQ. The trim removed 5 bases at V and 0 bases at J, leaving 11 bases unmatched. The CDR3 covers 17 residues. CDR3 bases: TGTGCCAGCAGCCCAAACGGACTAGCGCAGAGCTCCTACGAGCAGTACTTC. It is translated as CASSPNGLAQSSYEQYF.

This clone was observed a single time. The genes are TRBV6-5 and TRBJ2-7; 9 positions agree with TRBD2. The length of the CDR3 is 14 residues. The V gene's germline CDR1 is MNHEY and CDR2 SVGAGI. V was pared by 4 bases and J by 4 bases, with 5 bases of the junction left unmatched. DNA of the CDR3: TGTGCCAGCAGTTTTTCTAGCGGGGAATACGAGCAGTACTTC. Its translation: CASSFSSGEYEQYF.

This chain links TRBV5-6 with TRBJ2-6; no firm D call. Germline CDR1 is SGHDT and CDR2 is YYEEEE. There are 15 residues in the CDR3. Trimming took 4 bases from V and 0 from J, leaving 8 bases between them. CDR3 in amino acids: CASSTSYSGANVLTF. In DNA, the CDR3 is TGTGCCAGCAGCACCTCTTACTCTGGGGCCAACGTCCTGACTTTC.

This clone was found a few times. The chain's CDR3 is CASSFGQGGSPLHF. CDR3 nucleotides: TGTGCCAGCAGCTTCGGACAGGGAGGCTCACCCCTCCACTTT. This chain joins TRBV7-2 and TRBJ1-6; 8 bases fit TRBD1. The CDR3 extends over 14 amino acids. Unmatched junction bases numbered 5, after V lost 3 bases and J lost 10 bases. In germline, CDR1 is SGHTA, CDR2 FQGNSA.

This clone has just a few counts. V and J are TRBV30 and TRBJ1-6; a weak D match, TRBD1 (5 bases). The CDR3 runs to 15 residues. V shed 0 bases and J shed 8 bases, with 14 bases lying between them. Germline V gene sequence: CDR1 GTSNPN, CDR2 SVGIG (reference sequence). In nucleotides, the CDR3 is TGTGCCTGGAGTGTAGGTGAGGGGAGCTATTCACCCCTCCACTTT. Its translation: CAWSVGEGSYSPLHF.

The chain is built from TRBV19 and TRBJ2-3, with D unclear. Germline V gives CDR1 LNHDA, CDR2 SQIVND (reference sequence). Trimming stripped 6 bases from V and 5 bases from J, with 9 bases between. The CDR3 contains 12 residues. CDR3 in DNA: TGTGCCAGTAGCCCCGCTAGAGATACGCAGTATTTT. It codes for CASSPARDTQYF.

V gene TRBV7-8 combines with J gene TRBJ1-5; 7 nucleotides match TRBD1. J was trimmed by 2 bases and V by 5 bases; bases with no gene match: 6. The CDR3 totals 15 residues. Germline-derived CDR1 and CDR2 are SGHVS and FQNEAQ. This CDR3 reads CASSRDSRGNQPQHF. For the CDR3, the DNA is TGTGCCAGCAGCCGGGACAGTCGGGGCAATCAGCCCCAGCATTTT.

In DNA form, the CDR3 reads TGCGCCAGCGCTAAGGGACAGGGAAATGGCTACACCTTC. It encodes CASAKGQGNGYTF. The rearrangement joins TRBV5-1 to TRBJ1-2, with 9 positions matching TRBD1. The CDR3 length is 13 residues. CDR1 SGHRS and CDR2 YFSETQ come from the germline V gene. The trim removed 7 bases at V and 6 bases at J, leaving 7 bases unmatched.

With regard to this clone: This may stem from a read error, because a much larger clone lies one nucleotide away. V gene TRBV18 combines with J gene TRBJ1-1; D perhaps matches TRBD1 (6 bases). CDR3 length: 14 residues. CDR1 KGHSH and CDR2 LQKENI come from the germline V gene. CDR3 residues: CAGSLLGADTEAFF. CDR3 DNA sequence: TGTGCCGGCTCACTTTTGGGGGCGGACACTGAAGCTTTCTTT.

The chain recombines TRBV2 with TRBJ1-5; D is ambiguous. Germline V gives CDR1 SNHLY, CDR2 FYNNEI. V shed 6 bases and J shed 6 bases, with 12 bases lying between them. There are 13 residues in the CDR3. In DNA, the CDR3 is TGTGCCAGCAGGGAAAGGCCGGGTCAGCCCCAGCATTTT. Its translation: CASRERPGQPQHF.

The V gene is TRBV5-6, the J gene TRBJ1-2; 8 nucleotides agree with TRBD1. This CDR3 is built from 13 residues. The trim removed 0 bases at V and 8 bases at J, leaving 3 bases unmatched. Germline V gives CDR1 SGHDT, CDR2 YYEEEE. The CDR3 nucleotides are TGTGCCAGCAGCTTGGGGCAGGGGGCAGGCTACACCTTC. It is translated as CASSLGQGAGYTF.

The chain is built from TRBV7-6 and TRBJ1-1; D uncertain. The CDR3 runs to 14 residues. V was clipped by 0 bases and J by 6 bases, with 11 bases between them. Germline V CDR1 and CDR2: SGHVS, FNYEAQ. The CDR3 region is CASSLAGPGAEAFF. For the CDR3, the DNA is TGTGCCAGCAGCTTAGCTGGTCCCGGCGCTGAAGCTTTCTTT.

The chain has TRBV30 and TRBJ1-2; 7 bases fit TRBD1. The V segment lost 8 bases and the J segment 5 bases; nucleotides outside the gene matches: 8. The CDR3 contains 12 residues. The V gene's germline CDR1 is GTSNPN and CDR2 SVGIG (reference sequence). This CDR3 is CARGSRGYGYTF. CDR3 coding DNA: TGTGCCCGAGGGTCCAGGGGGTATGGCTACACCTTC.

The CDR3 spells CASSLGGTSGDLEQFF. CDR3 sequence (DNA): TGTGCCAGCAGCTTAGGGGGGACTAGCGGGGACCTTGAGCAGTTCTTC. The V gene is TRBV5-4, the J gene TRBJ2-1, with 13 bases that match TRBD2. V dropped 2 bases and J dropped 9; count of bases not matched to a gene: 8. The CDR3 contains 16 residues. Germline assignment: CDR1 SGHNT and CDR2 YYREEE (reference sequence).

This sequence joins TRBV7-6 and TRBJ2-7, with 12 bases fitting TRBD2. Trimming removed 5 bases from V and 4 bases from J; junction bases left unmatched: 3. Germline CDR1 and CDR2: SGHVS and FNYEAQ. The CDR3 is 14 residues long. CDR3 in amino acids: CASSLGLAGYEQYF. The CDR3 DNA reads TGTGCCAGCAGCCTTGGACTAGCGGGATACGAGCAGTACTTC.

The chain joins TRBV19 to TRBJ1-2; D remains unclear. Germline V gene data show CDR1 as LNHDA and CDR2 as SQIVND (reference sequence). V lost 3 bases and J 4 bases, leaving 6 bases between the germline ends. The CDR3 loop spans 12 amino acids. The chain's CDR3 is CASSIDFYGYTF. The CDR3 DNA reads TGTGCCAGTAGTATCGACTTCTATGGCTACACCTTC.

The CDR3 DNA sequence: TGTGCCAGCAGCCCTTGGGACCTAAATGAGCAGTACTTC. It yields the protein CASSPWDLNEQYF. The chain couples TRBV11-1 to TRBJ2-7; D is possibly TRBD1 or TRBD2 (5 bases each). CDR1 is SGHAT, CDR2 FQDESV, per germline (reference sequence). V was trimmed by 5 bases and J by 7 bases, leaving 15 bases between them. This CDR3 is 13 amino acids long.

The V gene is TRBV2, the J gene TRBJ1-5, with TRBD1 matching over 9 bases. Unmatched junction bases numbered 9, after V lost 8 bases and J lost 4 bases. Germline CDR1 is SNHLY and CDR2 is FYNNEI. The CDR3 spans 15 residues. The CDR3 DNA reads TGTGCCAGCGGGCCTGAAGACAGGGGGAATCAGCCCCAGCATTTT. Translated, it gives CASGPEDRGNQPQHF. Full variable domain (rest looked up from reference TRBV2 and TRBJ1-5): EPEVTQTPSHQVTQMGQEVILRCVPISNHLYFYWYRQILGQKVEFLVSFYNNEISEKSEIFDDQFSVERPDGSNFTLKIRSTKLEDSAMYFCASGPEDRGNQPQHFGDGTRLSIL.

V is TRBV11-3 and J is TRBJ2-1; a possible D gene is TRBD2 (6 bases). The CDR3 runs to 15 residues. Germline assignment: CDR1 SGHNT and CDR2 YENEEA. Deletions cut 4 bases from V and 2 bases from J, with 12 bases between. CDR3 residues: CASSYGAGPYNEQFF. The CDR3 nucleotides are TGTGCCAGCAGCTATGGGGCGGGGCCCTACAATGAGCAGTTCTTC.

The chain links TRBV19 to TRBJ2-5; a possible D gene is TRBD1 (5 bases). There are 13 residues in the CDR3. V lost 6 bases to trimming and J lost 4 bases, with 12 bases between them. The germline gives CDR1 LNHDA, CDR2 SQIVND (reference sequence). The CDR3 DNA reads as TGTGCCAGTAGCCTACTTCAGGGAGAGACCCAGTACTTC. This encodes CASSLLQGETQYF.

This clone has only one observation. The chain carries TRBV5-1 and TRBJ2-7; TRBD1 aligns across 7 bases. The V and J ends lost 1 base and 2 bases, in that order; junction bases with no gene match: 0. Germline lookup yields CDR1 SGHRS and CDR2 YFSETQ. The CDR3 consists of 13 residues. The CDR3 DNA follows: TGCGCCAGCAGCTTGCAGGGGGCCTACGAGCAGTACTTC. This translates into CASSLQGAYEQYF.

V is TRBV14 and J is TRBJ2-7; 7 nucleotides line up with TRBD1. CDR3 length: 11 residues. J lost 10 bases, V lost 4 bases, and 4 bases had no gene match. Germline loops: CDR1 SGHDN, CDR2 FVKESK. As DNA, the CDR3 is TGTGCCAGCAGCCCCGGGACAGTTCAGTACTTC. Translating it yields CASSPGTVQYF.

The chain links TRBV30 to TRBJ2-2, with D perhaps TRBD2 (6 bases). V lost 5 bases and J lost 7, with 17 bases in between. The CDR3 runs to 14 residues. Germline loops: CDR1 GTSNPN, CDR2 SVGIG (reference sequence). CDR3 in DNA: TGTGCCTGGGGACTATCAGCGGGTCTCGGGGAGCTGTTTTTT. Translating gives CAWGLSAGLGELFF.